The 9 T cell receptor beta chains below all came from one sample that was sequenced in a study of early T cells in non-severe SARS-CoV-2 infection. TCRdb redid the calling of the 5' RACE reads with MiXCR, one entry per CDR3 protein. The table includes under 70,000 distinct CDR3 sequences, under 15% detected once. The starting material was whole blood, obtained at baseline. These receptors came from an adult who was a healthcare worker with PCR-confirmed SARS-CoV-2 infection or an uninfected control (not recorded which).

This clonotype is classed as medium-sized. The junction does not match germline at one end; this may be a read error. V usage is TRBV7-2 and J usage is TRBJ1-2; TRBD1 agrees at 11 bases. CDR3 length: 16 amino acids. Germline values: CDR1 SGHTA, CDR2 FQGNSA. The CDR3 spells CASSIARDRGAYGYTF. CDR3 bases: TGTGCCAGCAGCATAGCGCGGGACAGGGGGGCCTATGGCTACACCTTC.

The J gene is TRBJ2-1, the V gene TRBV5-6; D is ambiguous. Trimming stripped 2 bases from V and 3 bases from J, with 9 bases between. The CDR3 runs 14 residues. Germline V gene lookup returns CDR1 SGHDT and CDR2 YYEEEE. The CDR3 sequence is CASSFLDNYNEQFF. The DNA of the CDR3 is TGTGCCAGCAGCTTCCTCGACAACTACAATGAGCAGTTCTTC.

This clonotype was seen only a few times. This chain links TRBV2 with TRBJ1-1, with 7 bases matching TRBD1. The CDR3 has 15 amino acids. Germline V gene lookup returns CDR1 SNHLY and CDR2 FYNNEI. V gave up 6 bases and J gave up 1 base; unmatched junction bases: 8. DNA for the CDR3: TGTGCCAGCAGCAGGACAGGCCCCAGGAACACTGAAGCTTTCTTT. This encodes CASSRTGPRNTEAFF.

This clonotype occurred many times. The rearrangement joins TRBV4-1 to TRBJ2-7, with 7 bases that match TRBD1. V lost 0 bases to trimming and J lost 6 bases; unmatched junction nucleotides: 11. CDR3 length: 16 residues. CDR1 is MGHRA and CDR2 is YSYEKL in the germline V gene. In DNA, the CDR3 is TGCGCCAGCAGCCAAGATCCAGGACAGGTCTACAGCGAGCAGTACTTC. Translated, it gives CASSQDPGQVYSEQYF.

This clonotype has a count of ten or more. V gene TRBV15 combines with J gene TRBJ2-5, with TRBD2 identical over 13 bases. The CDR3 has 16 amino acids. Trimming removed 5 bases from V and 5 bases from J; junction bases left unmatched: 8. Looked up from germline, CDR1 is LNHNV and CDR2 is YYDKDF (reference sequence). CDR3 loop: CATSPRLAGGRETQYF. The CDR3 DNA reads TGTGCCACCAGCCCCCGACTAGCGGGGGGTCGGGAGACCCAGTACTTC.

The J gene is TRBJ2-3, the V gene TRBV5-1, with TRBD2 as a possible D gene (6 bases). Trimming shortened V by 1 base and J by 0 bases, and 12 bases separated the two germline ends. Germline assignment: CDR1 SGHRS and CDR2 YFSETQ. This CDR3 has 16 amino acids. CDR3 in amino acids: CASSLRDSASTDTQYF. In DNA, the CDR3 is TGCGCCAGCAGCTTGCGGGACTCCGCTAGCACAGATACGCAGTATTTT.

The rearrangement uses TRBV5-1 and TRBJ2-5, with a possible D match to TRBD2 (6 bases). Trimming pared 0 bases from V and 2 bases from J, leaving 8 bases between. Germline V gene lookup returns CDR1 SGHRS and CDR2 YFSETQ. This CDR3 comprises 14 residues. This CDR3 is CASSLDGGQETQYF. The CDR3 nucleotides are TGCGCCAGCAGCTTGGATGGAGGGCAAGAGACCCAGTACTTC.

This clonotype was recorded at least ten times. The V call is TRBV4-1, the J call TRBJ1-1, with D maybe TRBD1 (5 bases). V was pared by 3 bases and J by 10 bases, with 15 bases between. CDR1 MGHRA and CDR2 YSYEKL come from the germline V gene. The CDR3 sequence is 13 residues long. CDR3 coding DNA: TGCGCCAGCAGCCACACGAATCAGGGTTTAGCTTTCTTT. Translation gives CASSHTNQGLAFF.

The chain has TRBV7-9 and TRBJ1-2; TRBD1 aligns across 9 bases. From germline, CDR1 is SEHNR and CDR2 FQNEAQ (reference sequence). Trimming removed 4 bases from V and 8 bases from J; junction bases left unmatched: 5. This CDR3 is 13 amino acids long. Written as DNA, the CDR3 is TGTGCCAGCAGCTATACAGGGGGCGGAGGCTACACCTTC. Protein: CASSYTGGGGYTF.